These 12 T cell receptor beta chains originate from one sample sequenced in a study of cytomegalovirus exposure and HLA in healthy donors. Assay used: immunoSEQ multiplex PCR; TCRdb lists only in-frame clones, some missing. In the table there are around 140,000 clones, around 86% of which are singletons. The sequenced sample was PBMCs. The receptors come from a young man in good health and CMV-seropositive.

The chain joins TRBV19 to TRBJ1-1; D gene unclear. Trimming removed 3 bases at V and 4 bases at J, with 9 bases between. The CDR3 totals 13 residues. Germline V gene lookup returns CDR1 LNHDA and CDR2 SQIVND (reference sequence). The CDR3 loop reads CASSMGEVTEAFF. The CDR3 DNA reads TGTGCCAGTAGTATGGGAGAGGTCACTGAAGCTTTCTTT.

The genes are TRBV23-1 and TRBJ2-1, with 8 bases lining up with TRBD2. TRBV23-1 is known as an ORF, though its function is uncertain. Trimming at V came to 2 bases and at J to 5 bases, leaving 8 bases not matched to a gene. The CDR3 spans 16 residues. Here the CDR3 DNA reads TGCGCCAGCAGTCAAGACGAGCGGGAGTCGAACAATGAGCAGTTCTTC. Translated: CASSQDERESNNEQFF.

The chain employs TRBV5-1 and TRBJ2-7, with a possible D match to TRBD1 (6 bases). The CDR3 covers 19 residues. The V gene's germline CDR1 is SGHRS and CDR2 YFSETQ. Trimming cost V 3 bases and J 3 bases, with 28 bases left between them. The chain's CDR3 is CASSYDRTGTSARSYEQYF. CDR3 nucleotide sequence: TGCGCCAGCAGCTACGACAGGACGGGGACATCTGCTAGGAGCTACGAGCAGTACTTC.

The gene calls are TRBV5-5 and TRBJ2-1; TRBD2 matches 10 bases. This CDR3 region has 17 residues. Looked up from germline, CDR1 is SGHKS and CDR2 is YYEKEE (reference sequence). With 1 base clipped from V and 0 bases from J, the junction kept 4 bases outside the gene matches. CDR3 sequence: CASSLPGLAASYNEQFF. CDR3 in DNA: TGTGCCAGCAGCTTGCCCGGACTAGCGGCCTCCTACAATGAGCAGTTCTTC.

The rearrangement joins TRBV27 to TRBJ1-4; D possibly corresponds to TRBD1 (5 bases). Germline V gene lookup returns CDR1 MNHEY and CDR2 SMNVEV (reference sequence). The CDR3 is 16 amino acids. V was shortened by 5 bases and J by 7 bases, with 20 bases between the two germline ends. The CDR3 nucleotides read TGTGCCAGCAGTGTTGGTCAGGGTGGCCTTTTTGAAAAACTGTTTTTT. Encoded protein: CASSVGQGGLFEKLFF.

The V call is TRBV19, the J call TRBJ1-5; D remains unclear. Germline V gene sequence: CDR1 LNHDA, CDR2 SQIVND (reference sequence). Trimming removed 0 bases at V and 7 bases at J, with 7 bases between. CDR3 length: 13 amino acids. The CDR3 reads CASSIDIAQPQHF. The CDR3 bases are TGTGCCAGTAGTATAGATATAGCACAGCCCCAGCATTTT.

The chain uses TRBV19 and TRBJ1-6; a weak D match, TRBD1 (5 bases). CDR1 and CDR2 from the germline V gene are LNHDA and SQIVND (reference sequence). V was trimmed by 8 bases and J by 2 bases, leaving 13 bases between them. There are 15 residues in the CDR3. CDR3 sequence: CASSGGAPYNSPLHF. In nucleotides, the CDR3 is TGTGCCAGTTCTGGAGGGGCCCCCTATAATTCACCCCTCCACTTT.

This clone turned up a few times. J is TRBJ1-2 and V is TRBV13, with D maybe TRBD1 (6 bases). CDR3 length equals 15 residues. Germline assignment: CDR1 PRHDT and CDR2 FYEKMQ (reference sequence). Trimming stripped 4 bases from V and 7 bases from J, with 19 bases between. The CDR3 sequence: CASSSDRSNPGGYTF. CDR3 bases: TGTGCCAGCAGCTCCGACAGGTCCAATCCGGGTGGCTACACCTTC.

V and J are TRBV11-2 and TRBJ2-6; TRBD1 aligns across 7 bases. CDR3 size: 15 residues. J was trimmed by 2 bases and V by 6 bases; bases with no gene match: 4. Germline lookup yields CDR1 SGHAT and CDR2 FQNNGV. CDR3 protein: CASSSTGAGANVLTF. For the CDR3, the DNA is TGTGCCAGCAGTTCCACAGGGGCTGGGGCCAACGTCCTGACTTTC.

The rearrangement joins TRBV19 to TRBJ1-2; D is unresolved. Germline V lookup: CDR1 LNHDA, CDR2 SQIVND (reference sequence). Trimming left V 5 bases short and J 0 bases short, with 7 bases between. The CDR3 contains 13 residues. DNA of the CDR3: TGTGCCAGTAGTCGAGTAGCTAACTATGGCTACACCTTC. Encoded protein: CASSRVANYGYTF.

This clone was observed a handful of times. The chain employs TRBV10-1 and TRBJ1-2; D is unresolved. Germline values: CDR1 WNHNN, CDR2 SYGVQD (reference sequence). The CDR3 totals 12 residues. V lost 8 bases, J lost 4 bases, and 11 bases lay in between. CDR3 loop: CASEGGSYGYTF. CDR3 in DNA: TGCGCCAGCGAGGGAGGGTCCTATGGCTACACCTTC.

The V gene is TRBV19, the J gene TRBJ2-4; the D gene is possibly TRBD2 (5 bases). Per the germline V gene, CDR1 is LNHDA and CDR2 is SQIVND (reference sequence). The CDR3 spans 14 residues. The V gene lost 0 bases and the J gene lost 6 bases, with 9 bases spanning the gap. The CDR3 loop is CASSIEGLLNIQYF. The CDR3 DNA sequence: TGTGCCAGTAGTATAGAAGGACTGCTAAACATTCAGTACTTC.